The clone carrying this T cell receptor beta chain was counted between two and nine times. Its antigen is unidentified. The record originates from a study of beta chain features in type 1 diabetes. Background on the study: Healthy donors, compared against patients, showed similar age, gender and cell yields.

TCRB transcripts that were expressed got sequenced, as all of the isolated RNA had been reverse transcribed. Some clones are missing from TCRdb's copy, which holds only in-frame ones; the method was immunoSEQ multiplex PCR. The repertoire includes 500,000 to 700,000 clones, about 16% of them detected once, and approximately 0.093% sits in the top ten. The CDR3 length is 18 residues. Germline-derived CDR1 and CDR2 are MDHEN and SYDVKM. V lost 6 bases, J lost 2 bases, and 11 bases stayed unmatched. Study conclusions and caveats: Naive, central memory and Treg TCRB repertoires seemed to resemble each other more closely in patients than they did in healthy donors. Individuals with type 1 diabetes displayed fewer insertions and more deletions at VDJ junctions.

Specimen: naive CD4+ T cells from blood. This TCR was recovered from a young man in good health. The chain employs TRBV28 and TRBJ2-6; 9 positions agree with TRBD1. The CDR3 sequence is CASSRTGQGTAGANVLTF. As DNA, the CDR3 is TGTGCCAGCAGCCGTACGGGACAGGGAACCGCTGGGGCCAACGTCCTGACTTTC.